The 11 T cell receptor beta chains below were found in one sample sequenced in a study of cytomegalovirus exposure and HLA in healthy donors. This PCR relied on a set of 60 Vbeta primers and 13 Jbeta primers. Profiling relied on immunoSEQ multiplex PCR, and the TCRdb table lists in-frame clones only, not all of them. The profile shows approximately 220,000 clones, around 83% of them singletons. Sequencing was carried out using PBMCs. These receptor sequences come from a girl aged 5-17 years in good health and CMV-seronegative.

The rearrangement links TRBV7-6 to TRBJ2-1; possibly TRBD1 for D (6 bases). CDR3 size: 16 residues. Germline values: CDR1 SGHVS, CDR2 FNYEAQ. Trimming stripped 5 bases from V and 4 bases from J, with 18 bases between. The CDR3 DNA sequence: TGTGCCAGCAGCATCACCGAAGCCAGGGGTTACAATGAGCAGTTCTTC. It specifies CASSITEARGYNEQFF.

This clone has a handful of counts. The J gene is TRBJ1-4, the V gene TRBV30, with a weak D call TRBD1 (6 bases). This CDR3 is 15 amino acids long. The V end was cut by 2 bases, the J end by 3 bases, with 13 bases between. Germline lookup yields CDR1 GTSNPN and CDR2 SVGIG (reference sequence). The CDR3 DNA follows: TGTGCCTGGAGTACTACAGGGTTAGCTAATGAAAAACTGTTTTTT. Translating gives CAWSTTGLANEKLFF.

In nucleotides, the CDR3 is TGCGCCAGCAACCAAGCGGGAGGGCGCACAGATACGCAGTATTTT. It codes for CASNQAGGRTDTQYF. This rearrangement joins TRBV5-1 to TRBJ2-3; 10 bases are shared with TRBD2. V lost 6 bases, J lost 1 base, and 5 bases stayed unmatched. This CDR3 is 15 amino acids long. Germline V lookup: CDR1 SGHRS, CDR2 YFSETQ.

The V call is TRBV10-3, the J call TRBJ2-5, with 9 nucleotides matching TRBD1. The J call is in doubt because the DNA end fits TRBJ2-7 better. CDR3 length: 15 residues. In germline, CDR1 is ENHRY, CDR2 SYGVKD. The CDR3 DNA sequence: TGTGCCATCAGTTGGGACAGGGCCGCTTCCTACGAGCAGTACTTC. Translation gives CAISWDRAASYEQYF.

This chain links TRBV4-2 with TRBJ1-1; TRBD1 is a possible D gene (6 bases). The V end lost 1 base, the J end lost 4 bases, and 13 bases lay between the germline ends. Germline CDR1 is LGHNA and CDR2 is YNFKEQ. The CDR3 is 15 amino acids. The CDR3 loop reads CASSQAPVGATEAFF. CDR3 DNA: TGTGCCAGCAGCCAAGCCCCGGTGGGGGCCACTGAAGCTTTCTTT.

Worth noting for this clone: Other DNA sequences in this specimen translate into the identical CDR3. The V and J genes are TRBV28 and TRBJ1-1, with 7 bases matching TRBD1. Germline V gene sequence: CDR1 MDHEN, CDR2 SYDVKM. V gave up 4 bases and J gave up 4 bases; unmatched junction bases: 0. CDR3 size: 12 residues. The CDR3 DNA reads TGTGCCAGCAGTTCAGGGGGCACTGAAGCTTTCTTT. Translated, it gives CASSSGGTEAFF. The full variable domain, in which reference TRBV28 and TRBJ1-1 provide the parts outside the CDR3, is DVKVTQSSRYLVKRTGEKVFLECVQDMDHENMFWYRQDPGLGLRLIYFSYDVKMKEKGDIPEGYSVSREKKERFSLILESASTNQTSMYLCASSSGGTEAFFGQGTRLTVV.

The CDR3 is CASSSSGQGPYGYTF. CDR3 DNA: TGTGCCAGCAGTTCGTCGGGACAGGGGCCTTATGGCTACACCTTC. The chain employs TRBV6-5 and TRBJ1-2, with 10 bases fitting TRBD1. The CDR3 consists of 15 residues. Germline CDR1 reads MNHEY; CDR2 reads SVGAGI. With V trimmed by 4 bases and J by 5 bases, 7 bases remained unmatched.

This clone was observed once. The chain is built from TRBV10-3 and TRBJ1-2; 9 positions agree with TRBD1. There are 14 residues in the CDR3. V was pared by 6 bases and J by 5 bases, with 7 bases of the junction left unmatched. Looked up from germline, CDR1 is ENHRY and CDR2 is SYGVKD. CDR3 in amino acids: CAISPGQGLYGYTF. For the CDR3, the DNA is TGTGCCATCAGCCCGGGACAGGGTCTATATGGCTACACCTTC.

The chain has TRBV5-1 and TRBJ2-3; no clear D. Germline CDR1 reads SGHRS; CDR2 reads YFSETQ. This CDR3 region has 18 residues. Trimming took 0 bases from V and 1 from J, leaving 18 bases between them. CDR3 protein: CASSLAGLVERGTDTQYF. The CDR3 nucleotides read TGCGCCAGCAGCTTGGCCGGTTTAGTCGAAAGAGGCACAGATACGCAGTATTTT.

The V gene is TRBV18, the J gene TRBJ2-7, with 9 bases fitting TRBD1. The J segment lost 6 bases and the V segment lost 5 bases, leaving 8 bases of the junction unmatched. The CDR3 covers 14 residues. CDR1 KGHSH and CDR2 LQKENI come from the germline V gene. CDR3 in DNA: TGTGCCAGCTCAGCGGACAGGGGAAGCTTCGAGCAGTACTTC. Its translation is CASSADRGSFEQYF.

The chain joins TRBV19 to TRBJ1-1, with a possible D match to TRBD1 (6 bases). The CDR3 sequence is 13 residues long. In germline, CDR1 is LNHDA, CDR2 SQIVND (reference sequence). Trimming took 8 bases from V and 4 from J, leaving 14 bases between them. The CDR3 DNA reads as TGTGCCAGTCGGCGCAGGACAGCCACTGAAGCTTTCTTT. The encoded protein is CASRRRTATEAFF.